The T cell receptor (beta chain) described here comes from a study of cytomegalovirus exposure and HLA in healthy donors. Study-wide points: It was only CMV serostatus that was available as immune exposure information. As was reported, the HLA-A and HLA-B alleles of most subjects were accurately predicted from TCR beta sequences. About 87% or about 30% of the time was how often most TCR beta V segments were productive, according to an earlier analysis.

This CDR3 region has 14 residues. From germline, CDR1 is MNHEY and CDR2 SVGAGI. J was trimmed by 6 bases and V by 9 bases; bases with no gene match: 7. This clone was recorded once. Its antigen is as yet unknown. The PCR made use of 60 Vbeta and 13 Jbeta primers. Original data processing: Later reanalysis found roughly 80 million unique TCR beta chains, some 10 million of them shared. The data were produced by immunoSEQ multiplex PCR, yet TCRdb's version contains in-frame clones alone and is incomplete. The V and J calls and clone size come from that table; D and trimming were worked out from the DNA. The table lists tens of thousands of clones, around 80% of them singletons, with about 8.8% in the top ten.

The TCR comes from a man aged 40-50 years in good health and CMV-seronegative. The chain couples TRBV6-5 to TRBJ1-6; 8 bases align to TRBD1. The material sequenced was PBMCs. The CDR3 reads CASSGGTSNSPLHF. The CDR3 DNA reads TGTGCCAGTTCAGGGGGCACGAGTAATTCACCCCTCCACTTT.